This T cell receptor beta chain stems from a study of regulatory T cells in long-lasting Graves disease. Time point defined: newly diagnosed GD, antithyroid drugs for less than 3 months. PBMC RNA was the source of the TCR library. Study-wide points: Tissue studied was limited to peripheral blood, excluding thyroid tissue.

This clonotype has ten or more counts. The antigen remains unidentified. Libraries of TCR beta came from iRepertoire HTBI primers plus Arm-PCR of CDR3 regions. One entry per CDR3 protein, called by TCRdb with MiXCR from the multiplex PCR reads. The data contain 500,000 or so distinct CDR3 sequences, 15% to 20% of them seen just once; the ten biggest clones take up roughly an eighth. The V end was cut by 2 bases, the J end by 4 bases, with 12 bases between. The CDR3 totals 15 residues. From germline, CDR1 is MDHEN and CDR2 SYDVKM. This same sample was also part of a study on T cells in Graves' hyperthyroidism and ophthalmopathy. Per that study: Based on clinical symptoms, serum thyroxine and TRAb, thyroid ultrasound and orbital computed tomography, diagnoses were reached.

The chain uses TRBV28 and TRBJ2-1; D is perhaps TRBD2 (7 bases). The receptor was derived from a man aged 35-49 years with Graves disease. This material consisted of peripheral blood mononuclear cells (PBMCs), taken at new diagnosis, from a patient treated with antithyroid drugs. The CDR3 protein is CASSLRGGKYNEQFF. CDR3 DNA: TGTGCCAGCAGTTTAAGGGGGGGGAAGTACAATGAGCAGTTCTTC.